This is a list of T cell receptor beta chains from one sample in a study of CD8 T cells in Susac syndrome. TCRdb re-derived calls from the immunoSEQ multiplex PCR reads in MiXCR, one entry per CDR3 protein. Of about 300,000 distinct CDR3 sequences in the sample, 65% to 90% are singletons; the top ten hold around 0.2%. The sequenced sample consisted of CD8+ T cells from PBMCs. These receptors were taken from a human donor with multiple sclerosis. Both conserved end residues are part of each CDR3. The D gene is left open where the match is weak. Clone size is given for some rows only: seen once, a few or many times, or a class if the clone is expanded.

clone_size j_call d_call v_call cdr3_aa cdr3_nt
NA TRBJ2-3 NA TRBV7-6 CASSLVALEGTDTQYF TGTGCCAGCAGCTTAGTTGCCTTGGAGGGCACAGATACGCAGTATTTT
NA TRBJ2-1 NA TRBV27 CASSLPRWAGGEQFF TGTGCCAGCAGCCTGCCCCGCTGGGCCGGGGGTGAGCAGTTCTTC
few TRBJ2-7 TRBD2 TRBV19 CASTGTSGSQGEQYF TGTGCCAGCACCGGGACTAGCGGGAGCCAGGGAGAGCAGTACTTC
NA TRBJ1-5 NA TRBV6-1 CASSEGYTIGNQPQHF TGTGCCAGCAGTGAAGGGTACACCATAGGGAATCAGCCCCAGCATTTT
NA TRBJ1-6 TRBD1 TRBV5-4 CAGSGQANNSPLHF TGTGCCGGCTCCGGACAGGCCAATAATTCACCCCTCCACTTT
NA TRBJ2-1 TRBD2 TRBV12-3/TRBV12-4 CASSSLTSGRRNEQFF TGTGCCAGCAGTTCGCTGACTAGCGGGAGAAGGAATGAGCAGTTCTTC
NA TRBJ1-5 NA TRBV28 CASSLRPSNQPQHF TGTGCCAGCAGTTTAAGGCCAAGCAATCAGCCCCAGCATTTT
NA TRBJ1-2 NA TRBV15 CATSTDGDYGYTF TGTGCCACCAGCACGGACGGGGACTATGGCTACACCTTC
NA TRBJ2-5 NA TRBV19 CASSMDLEGETQYF TGTGCCAGTAGTATGGACCTTGAGGGGGAGACCCAGTACTTC
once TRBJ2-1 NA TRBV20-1 CSARDYSSYNEQFF TGCAGTGCTAGGGACTACAGCTCCTACAATGAGCAGTTCTTC
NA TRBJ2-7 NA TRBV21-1 CASSKGTSGPKIPYEQYF TGTGCCAGCAGCAAGGGGACTAGCGGGCCCAAGATTCCCTACGAGCAGTACTTC
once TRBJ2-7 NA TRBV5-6 CASSSDGSSYEQYF TGTGCCAGCAGCTCGGACGGGAGCTCCTACGAGCAGTACTTC
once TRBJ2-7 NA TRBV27 CASSLWVRSEQYF TGTGCCAGCAGTTTGTGGGTCCGGAGCGAGCAGTACTTC
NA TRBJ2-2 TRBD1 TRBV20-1 CSARAYKTGSPKGTGELFF TGCAGTGCTAGAGCGTATAAGACAGGGAGTCCTAAGGGAACCGGGGAGCTGTTTTTT
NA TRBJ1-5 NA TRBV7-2 CASSPWPTAPARGGQPQHF TGTGCCAGCAGCCCCTGGCCGACAGCGCCAGCCCGAGGAGGTCAGCCCCAGCATTTT
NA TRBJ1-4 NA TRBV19 CASSMYGTAEEKLFF TGTGCCAGTAGTATGTACGGGACCGCGGAAGAAAAACTGTTTTTT
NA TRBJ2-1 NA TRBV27 CASSLYSGPGRNEQFF TGTGCCAGCAGTTTATATTCAGGCCCGGGGCGCAATGAGCAGTTCTTC
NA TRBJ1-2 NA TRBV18 CASSPGGTYYGYTF TGTGCCAGCTCACCCGGGGGGACTTACTATGGCTACACCTTC
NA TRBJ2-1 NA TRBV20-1 CSALKGSYNEQFF TGCAGTGCACTCAAAGGGTCCTACAATGAGCAGTTCTTC
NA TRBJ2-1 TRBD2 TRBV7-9 CASSSPGLNYNEQFF TGTGCCAGCAGTTCTCCGGGACTAAACTACAATGAGCAGTTCTTC
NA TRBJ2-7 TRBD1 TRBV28 CASRRDRGYYEQYF TGTGCCAGCAGGAGGGACAGGGGCTACTACGAGCAGTACTTC
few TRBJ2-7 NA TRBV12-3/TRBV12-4 CASSPNRTGSYSYEQYF TGTGCCAGCAGCCCGAATCGTACGGGATCCTACTCCTACGAGCAGTACTTC
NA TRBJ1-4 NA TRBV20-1 CSAKLRGATNEKLFF TGCAGTGCTAAGTTGCGGGGCGCAACTAATGAAAAACTGTTTTTT
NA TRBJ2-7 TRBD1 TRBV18 CASSPEDRGSFYEQYF TGTGCCAGCTCACCTGAGGACAGGGGGTCTTTCTACGAGCAGTACTTC
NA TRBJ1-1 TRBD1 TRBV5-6 CASSIMDRGPYMNTEAFF TGTGCCAGCAGTATTATGGACAGGGGCCCTTACATGAACACTGAAGCTTTCTTT
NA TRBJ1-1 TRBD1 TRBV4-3 CASSQDRAHRGRILNTEAFF TGCGCCAGCAGCCAAGATCGGGCCCACAGGGGGCGGATCTTGAACACTGAAGCTTTCTTT